This entry lists 30 T cell receptor beta chains sequenced from one sample in a study of blood T cell repertoires in COVID-19. Data came from immunoSEQ multiplex PCR; TCRdb stores just in-frame clones and leaves some out. The sample records fewer than 350,000 clones, approximately 86% being singletons. Sample: peripheral blood. The source of these receptors is a woman between 25 and 40 years old who had recovered from COVID-19.

This sequence joins TRBV29-1 and TRBJ2-2, with a possible D match to TRBD2 (5 bases). Germline CDR1 and CDR2: SQVTM and ANQGSEA. The CDR3 runs to 15 residues. Trimming shortened V by 3 bases and J by 4 bases, and 15 bases separated the two germline ends. The CDR3 DNA reads as TGCAGCGTTGAGGTGTCGGGATCGCCCACCGGGGAGCTGTTTTTT. Translating gives CSVEVSGSPTGELFF.

The genes are TRBV6-2 or TRBV6-3 and TRBJ2-7, with 8 bases fitting TRBD2. Losses at the gene ends were 7 bases for V and 3 bases for J; bases not matched to a gene: 11. The CDR3 contains 15 residues. CDR1 is MNHEY and CDR2 is SVGEGT in the germline V gene. Here the CDR3 DNA reads TGTGCCAGCACCCCGGGGGCGGGAGGTATCTACGAGCAGTACTTC. Its protein product is CASTPGAGGIYEQYF.

The V gene is TRBV19, the J gene TRBJ1-1; 8 bases agree with TRBD1. Losses at the gene ends were 9 bases for V and 9 bases for J; bases not matched to a gene: 9. Germline values: CDR1 LNHDA, CDR2 SQIVND (reference sequence). The CDR3 has 12 residues. The CDR3 here is CASDRGSDQAFF. DNA of the CDR3: TGTGCCAGCGACAGGGGTTCGGACCAAGCTTTCTTT.

This clone was seen only a few times. The chain has TRBV11-2 and TRBJ2-7, with a tentative D call TRBD1 (6 bases). Trimming shortened V by 6 bases and J by 5 bases, and 14 bases separated the two germline ends. Germline-derived CDR1 and CDR2 are SGHAT and FQNNGV. The CDR3 totals 13 residues. For the CDR3, the DNA is TGTGCCAGCAGATTAACAGGGTTCCACGAGCAGTACTTC. Translated, it gives CASRLTGFHEQYF.

V and J are TRBV5-1 and TRBJ1-4; 8 nucleotides line up with TRBD1. Germline V CDR1 and CDR2: SGHRS, YFSETQ. This CDR3 is built from 14 residues. Germline trimming cut 4 bases from V and 8 bases from J; bases unmatched to any gene: 7. This CDR3 reads CASSTGQGREKLFF. Here the CDR3 DNA reads TGCGCCAGCAGCACCGGACAGGGTAGAGAAAAACTGTTTTTT.

The chain employs TRBV5-6 and TRBJ2-5; D is undetermined. This CDR3 has 14 amino acids. Germline values: CDR1 SGHDT, CDR2 YYEEEE. Trimming removed 7 bases at V and 1 base at J, with 14 bases between. Here the CDR3 DNA reads TGTGCCAGCTACTACGCGAGCAGCCAAGAGACCCAGTACTTC. This encodes CASYYASSQETQYF.

The gene calls are TRBV30 and TRBJ1-4, with D perhaps matching TRBD1 (6 bases). The V gene lost 7 bases and the J gene lost 2 bases, with 14 bases spanning the gap. The CDR3 consists of 14 residues. CDR1 and CDR2 (germline): GTSNPN, SVGIG (reference sequence). The CDR3 reads CAYSRGWTNEKLFF. The DNA of the CDR3 is TGTGCCTACTCCAGGGGTTGGACTAATGAAAAACTGTTTTTT.

V and J are TRBV5-1 and TRBJ1-4, with D hard to call. The length of the CDR3 is 15 residues. The germline CDR1 and CDR2 sequences are SGHRS and YFSETQ. Deletions cut 4 bases from V and 8 bases from J, with 18 bases between. In DNA, the CDR3 is TGCGCCAGCAGCCCCGCGGTCGGGGTAGAGGAAAAACTGTTTTTT. Its translation: CASSPAVGVEEKLFF. Looking up the rest from reference TRBV5-1 and TRBJ1-4 gives the full variable domain: KAGVTQTPRYLIKTRGQQVTLSCSPISGHRSVSWYQQTPGQGLQFLFEYFSETQRNKGNFPGRFSGRQFSNSRSEMNVSTLELGDSALYLCASSPAVGVEEKLFFGSGTQLSVL.

The CDR3 region is CASSFGTASYEQYF. Here the CDR3 DNA reads TGTGCCAGCAGCTTCGGGACAGCTTCCTACGAGCAGTACTTC. The chain combines TRBV5-6 with TRBJ2-7, with TRBD1 identical over 7 bases. J was trimmed by 1 base and V by 2 bases; bases with no gene match: 3. The CDR3 covers 14 residues. Germline loops: CDR1 SGHDT, CDR2 YYEEEE.

The chain combines TRBV28 with TRBJ1-1, with unresolved D. Germline V lookup: CDR1 MDHEN, CDR2 SYDVKM. V lost 4 bases and J lost 5, with 8 bases in between. This CDR3 has 12 residues. CDR3 nucleotide sequence: TGTGCCAGCAGTTCGATCAGGACTGAAGCTTTCTTT. Protein product: CASSSIRTEAFF.

The V and J genes are TRBV6-5 and TRBJ2-5, with TRBD2 matching over 10 bases. V lost 2 bases, J lost 5 bases, and 5 bases stayed unmatched. Germline V gene data show CDR1 as MNHEY and CDR2 as SVGAGI. There are 15 residues in the CDR3. CDR3 sequence: CASSYIAGGSETQYF. CDR3 nucleotide sequence: TGTGCCAGCAGTTACATAGCGGGAGGAAGCGAGACCCAGTACTTC.

The chain joins TRBV4-2 to TRBJ2-7; the D gene is possibly TRBD1 (6 bases). V dropped 0 bases and J dropped 3 bases, with 15 bases sitting between them. The CDR3 consists of 16 residues. Germline CDR1 is LGHNA and CDR2 is YNFKEQ. Here the CDR3 reads CASSQDLGASNYEQYF. In DNA, the CDR3 is TGTGCCAGCAGCCAAGATTTGGGGGCTTCCAACTACGAGCAGTACTTC.

The rearrangement links TRBV25-1 to TRBJ2-3, with D hard to call. CDR1 is MGHDK and CDR2 is SYGVNS in the germline V gene. There are 13 residues in the CDR3. The V gene lost 2 bases and the J gene lost 4 bases, with 7 bases spanning the gap. CDR3 protein: CASSEIVPDTQYF. The CDR3 bases are TGTGCCAGCAGTGAAATCGTCCCAGATACGCAGTATTTT.

The chain is built from TRBV3-1 (or the pseudogene TRBV3-2) and TRBJ1-1; D ambiguous. There are 17 residues in the CDR3. Trimming took 2 bases from V and 0 from J, leaving 16 bases between them. Germline CDR1 is LGHDT and CDR2 is YNNKEL (reference sequence). Here the CDR3 reads CASSQLPGWTMNTEAFF. The CDR3 DNA reads TGTGCCAGCAGCCAACTGCCGGGGTGGACGATGAACACTGAAGCTTTCTTT.

This clone occurred once. V gene TRBV7-2 combines with J gene TRBJ2-7, with D possibly being TRBD1 (6 bases). The CDR3 runs to 15 residues. The germline V gene has CDR1 SGHTA and CDR2 FQGNSA. V was cut by 2 bases and J by 2 bases, with 13 bases left in between. The CDR3 nucleotides are TGTGCCAGCAGCTTATTTAACAGGGCGGCCTACGAGCAGTACTTC. Translation gives CASSLFNRAAYEQYF.

This clone was seen just once. V usage is TRBV4-1 and J usage is TRBJ2-2; no firm D call. Trimming shortened V by 0 bases and J by 0 bases, and 8 bases separated the two germline ends. This CDR3 contains 16 residues. CDR1 is MGHRA and CDR2 is YSYEKL in the germline V gene. CDR3 sequence reads: CASSQDHSANTGELFF. The DNA for the CDR3 is TGCGCCAGCAGCCAAGATCACAGTGCGAACACCGGGGAGCTGTTTTTT.

This chain uses TRBV27 with TRBJ2-7; D not resolved. V gave up 3 bases and J gave up 2 bases, with 8 bases separating them. The CDR3 runs to 13 residues. Germline V CDR1 and CDR2: MNHEY, SMNVEV (reference sequence). DNA of the CDR3: TGTGCCAGCAGTTTTGCAGTCGCCTACGAGCAGTACTTC. Its translation: CASSFAVAYEQYF.

This clone appeared a few times. The chain combines TRBV4-2 with TRBJ1-4, with no clear D. This CDR3 region has 13 residues. CDR1 is LGHNA, CDR2 YNFKEQ, per germline. V lost 1 base and J 6 bases, leaving 6 bases between the germline ends. CDR3 in DNA: TGTGCCAGCAGCCAAGGGCTTCATGAAAAACTGTTTTTT. This codes for CASSQGLHEKLFF.

This rearrangement joins TRBV2 to TRBJ2-1; TRBD1 matches at 9 bases. The CDR3 loop spans 15 amino acids. Germline CDR1 SNHLY, CDR2 FYNNEI. V shed 7 bases, J shed 4 bases, and the junction held 8 bases outside the gene matches. The CDR3: CASNLGQGLYNEQFF. The CDR3 region has the DNA TGTGCCAGCAACCTGGGACAGGGTTTATACAATGAGCAGTTCTTC. The full variable domain, completed using reference TRBV2 and TRBJ2-1, is EPEVTQTPSHQVTQMGQEVILRCVPISNHLYFYWYRQILGQKVEFLVSFYNNEISEKSEIFDDQFSVERPDGSNFTLKIRSTKLEDSAMYFCASNLGQGLYNEQFFGPGTRLTVL.

This chain links TRBV6-5 with TRBJ1-5; unclear D gene. Germline loops: CDR1 MNHEY, CDR2 SVGAGI. V was clipped by 5 bases and J by 2 bases, with 10 bases between them. CDR3 length equals 14 residues. The CDR3 DNA is TGTGCCAGCAGTCTCAGATTGGGCAATCAGCCCCAGCATTTT. As protein: CASSLRLGNQPQHF.

The chain joins TRBV7-2 to TRBJ1-2; TRBD1 is a possible D gene (5 bases). In germline, CDR1 is SGHTA, CDR2 FQGNSA. V gave up 2 bases and J gave up 4 bases, with 11 bases separating them. The CDR3 is made up of 14 amino acids. The CDR3 spells CASSLLSGIYGYTF. CDR3 DNA: TGTGCCAGCAGCTTACTTTCAGGGATCTATGGCTACACCTTC.

This sequence joins TRBV28 and TRBJ1-2; a possible D gene is TRBD1 (6 bases). The V gene's germline CDR1 is MDHEN and CDR2 SYDVKM. The CDR3 spans 15 residues. V lost 6 bases, J lost 4 bases, and 18 bases lay in between. Here the CDR3 reads CASSLRDNPIYGYTF. CDR3 DNA: TGTGCCAGCAGCCTCCGGGACAACCCTATCTATGGCTACACCTTC.

This rearrangement joins TRBV19 to TRBJ1-2; D remains ambiguous. Deletions cut 3 bases from V and 6 bases from J, with 17 bases between. The CDR3 totals 15 residues. Germline V gives CDR1 LNHDA, CDR2 SQIVND (reference sequence). The CDR3 sequence: CASSIVSASTHGYTF. The DNA for the CDR3 is TGTGCCAGTAGTATTGTCTCCGCCTCTACCCATGGCTACACCTTC.

The V and J genes are TRBV11-2 and TRBJ1-6; 8 nucleotides match TRBD1. The ends lost 3 bases at V and 16 bases at J; junction bases unmatched: 17. Germline V CDR1 and CDR2: SGHAT, FQNNGV. This CDR3 is built from 16 residues. CDR3 coding DNA: TGTGCCAGCAGCTTTTACCGTCGGGACAGGCGTGAAGAACTCCACTTT. Amino acid sequence: CASSFYRRDRREELHF.

V usage is TRBV28 and J usage is TRBJ2-3; D ambiguous. V was cut by 1 base and J by 4 bases, with 12 bases left in between. CDR1 MDHEN and CDR2 SYDVKM come from the germline V gene. This CDR3 has 15 residues. CDR3 nucleotide sequence: TGTGCCAGCAGTTTATCTCCGGGTACCTCAGATACGCAGTATTTT. This sequence encodes CASSLSPGTSDTQYF.

The chain combines TRBV5-6 with TRBJ1-1, with TRBD1 as a possible D gene (5 bases). With 0 bases removed from V and 12 bases from J, the gap between germline ends came to 15 bases. This CDR3 comprises 13 residues. Germline V gene lookup returns CDR1 SGHDT and CDR2 YYEEEE. The chain's CDR3 is CASSLGSGLQTFF. The CDR3 DNA is TGTGCCAGCAGCTTGGGATCGGGACTCCAAACTTTCTTT.

The rearrangement uses TRBV5-4 and TRBJ2-7; the match to TRBD2 covers 12 bases. CDR3 size: 14 residues. Germline CDR1 is SGHNT and CDR2 is YYREEE (reference sequence). Losses at the gene ends were 0 bases for V and 7 bases for J; bases not matched to a gene: 2. The CDR3 DNA reads TGTGCCAGCAGCTTGGCCGGACTAGCGGGGGAGCAGTACTTC. Its protein product is CASSLAGLAGEQYF.

The chain employs TRBV5-1 and TRBJ1-1; D is possibly TRBD1 (5 bases). Germline-derived CDR1 and CDR2 are SGHRS and YFSETQ. V lost 3 bases, J lost 5 bases, and 11 bases lay in between. The CDR3 is made up of 13 amino acids. The CDR3 coding sequence is TGCGCCAGCAGCTGGAGGGACTGGACTGAAGCTTTCTTT. This sequence encodes CASSWRDWTEAFF.

The V and J genes are TRBV5-1 and TRBJ2-3; D not resolved. Germline V gene sequence: CDR1 SGHRS, CDR2 YFSETQ. Trimming took 4 bases from V and 2 from J, leaving 11 bases between them. This CDR3 is 14 amino acids long. The chain's CDR3 is CASSTDSNTDTQYF. The CDR3 region has the DNA TGCGCCAGCAGCACTGACTCGAACACAGATACGCAGTATTTT.

The chain has TRBV3-1 (or the pseudogene TRBV3-2) and TRBJ2-1, with 15 bases aligning to TRBD2. The germline CDR1 and CDR2 sequences are LGHDT and YNNKEL (reference sequence). CDR3 length equals 15 residues. The ends lost 4 bases at V and 10 bases at J; junction bases unmatched: 5. This CDR3 reads CASSLGLAGGREQFF. CDR3 nucleotides: TGTGCCAGCAGCCTGGGACTAGCGGGAGGACGGGAGCAGTTCTTC.